Below, 3 T cell receptor beta chains from the same sample are listed, as sequenced in a study of human T cells and chemical hapten exposure. TCRdb recomputed calls from the RACE reads with MiXCR, one row per CDR3 protein. The table lists about 90,000 distinct CDR3 sequences, under 13% of them singletons. Time point of the sample: patch test 3, about 24 weeks after DPC sensitization. Treatment in this sample: therapeutic diphenylcyclopropenone sensitization with weekly scalp DPC. The source was whole blood, collected in connection with sensitization to the hapten diphenylcyclopropenone (DPC). The source is a woman aged 30 to 39 with alopecia areata. Some clones in this sample may be carry-over from other donors' samples.

The rearrangement joins TRBV4-1 to TRBJ2-1; 12 nucleotides align to TRBD2. Germline loops: CDR1 MGHRA, CDR2 YSYEKL. V trimming: 1 base; J trimming: 6 bases; junction bases outside the gene matches: 4. The CDR3 is made up of 16 amino acids. CDR3 residues: CASSQVLAGGLNEQFF. The CDR3 region has the DNA TGCGCCAGCAGCCAAGTGCTAGCGGGAGGGCTCAATGAGCAGTTCTTC.

This clonotype was recorded at least ten times. The gene calls are TRBV3-1 and TRBJ2-7; D call uncertain. The V end lost 1 base, the J end lost 4 bases, and 8 bases lay between the germline ends. The CDR3 is made up of 13 amino acids. Per the germline V gene, CDR1 is LGHDT and CDR2 is YNNKEL (reference sequence). The CDR3 loop reads CASSQGPGYEQYV. The DNA for the CDR3 is TGTGCCAGCAGCCAAGGACCAGGATACGAGCAGTACGTC.

In its sample, this clonotype was seen many times. The chain has TRBV27 and TRBJ2-1, with 7 bases matching TRBD2. Germline V gene data show CDR1 as MNHEY and CDR2 as SMNVEV (reference sequence). The CDR3 is made up of 15 amino acids. The V and J ends lost 3 bases and 5 bases, in that order; junction bases with no gene match: 7. In DNA form, the CDR3 reads TGTGCCAGCAGTTTGGGGACTACCTTCAACAATGAGCAGTTCTTC. This gives the protein CASSLGTTFNNEQFF.